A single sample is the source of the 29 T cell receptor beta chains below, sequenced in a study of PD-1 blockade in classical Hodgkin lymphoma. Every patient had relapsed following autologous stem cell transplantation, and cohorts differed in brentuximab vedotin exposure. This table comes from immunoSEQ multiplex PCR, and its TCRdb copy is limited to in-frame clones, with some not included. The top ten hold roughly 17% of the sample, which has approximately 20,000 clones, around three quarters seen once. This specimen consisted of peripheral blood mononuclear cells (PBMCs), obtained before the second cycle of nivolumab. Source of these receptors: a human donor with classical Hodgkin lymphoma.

The CDR3 loop reads CASSVFSSGNIQYF. In DNA form, the CDR3 reads TGTGCCAGCAGCGTATTCTCAAGTGGGAACATTCAGTACTTC. The rearrangement links TRBV9 to TRBJ2-4; no reliable D call. V gave up 1 base and J gave up 7 bases, with 12 bases separating them. Germline V lookup: CDR1 SGDLS, CDR2 YYNGEE. CDR3 length: 14 amino acids.

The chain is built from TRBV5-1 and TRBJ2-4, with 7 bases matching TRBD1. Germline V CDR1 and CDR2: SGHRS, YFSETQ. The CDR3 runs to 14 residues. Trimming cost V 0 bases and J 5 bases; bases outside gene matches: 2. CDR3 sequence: CASSLAGGQNIQYF. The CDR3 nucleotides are TGCGCCAGCAGCTTGGCAGGGGGACAAAACATTCAGTACTTC.

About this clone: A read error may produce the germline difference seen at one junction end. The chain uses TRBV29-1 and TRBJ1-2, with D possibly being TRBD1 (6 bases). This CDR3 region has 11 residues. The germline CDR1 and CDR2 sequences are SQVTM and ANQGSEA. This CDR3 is CSVEWSQGPPF. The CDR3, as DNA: TGCAGCGTTGAATGGAGTCAGGGGCCGCCCTTC.

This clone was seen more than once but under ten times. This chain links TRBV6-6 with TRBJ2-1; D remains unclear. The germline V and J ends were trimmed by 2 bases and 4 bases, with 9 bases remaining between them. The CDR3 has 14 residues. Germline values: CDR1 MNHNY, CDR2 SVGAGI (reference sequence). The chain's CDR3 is CASSYEDVYNEQFF. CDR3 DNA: TGTGCCAGCAGTTACGAGGACGTATACAATGAGCAGTTCTTC.

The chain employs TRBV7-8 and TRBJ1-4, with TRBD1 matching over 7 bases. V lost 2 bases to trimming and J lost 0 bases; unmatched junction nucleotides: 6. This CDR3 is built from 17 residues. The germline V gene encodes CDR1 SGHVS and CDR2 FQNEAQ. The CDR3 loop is CASSLKQGTSTNEKLFF. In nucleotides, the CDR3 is TGTGCCAGCAGCTTAAAACAGGGGACATCAACTAATGAAAAACTGTTTTTT.

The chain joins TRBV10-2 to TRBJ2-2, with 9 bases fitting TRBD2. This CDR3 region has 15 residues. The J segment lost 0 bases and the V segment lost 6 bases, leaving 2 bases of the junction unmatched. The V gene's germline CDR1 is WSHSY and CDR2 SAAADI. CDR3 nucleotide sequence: TGCGCCAGCAGCCCTAGCGGGGCGAACACCGGGGAGCTGTTTTTT. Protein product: CASSPSGANTGELFF.

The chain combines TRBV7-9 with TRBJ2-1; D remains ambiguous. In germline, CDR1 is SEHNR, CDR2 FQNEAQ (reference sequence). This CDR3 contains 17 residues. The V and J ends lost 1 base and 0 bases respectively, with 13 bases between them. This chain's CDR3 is CASSLVVSQNSYNEQFF. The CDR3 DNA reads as TGTGCCAGCAGCTTAGTTGTGTCGCAGAACTCCTACAATGAGCAGTTCTTC. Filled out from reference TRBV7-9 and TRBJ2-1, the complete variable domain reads DTGVSQNPRHKITKRGQNVTFRCDPISEHNRLYWYRQTLGQGPEFLTYFQNEAQLEKSRLLSDRFSAERPKGSFSTLEIQRTEQGDSAMYLCASSLVVSQNSYNEQFFGPGTRLTVL.

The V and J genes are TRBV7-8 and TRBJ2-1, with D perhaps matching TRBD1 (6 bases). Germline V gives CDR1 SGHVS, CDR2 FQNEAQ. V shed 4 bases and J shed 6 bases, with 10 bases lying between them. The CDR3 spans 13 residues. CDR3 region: CASSSGETNEQFF. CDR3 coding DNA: TGTGCCAGCAGCTCAGGGGAGACCAATGAGCAGTTCTTC.

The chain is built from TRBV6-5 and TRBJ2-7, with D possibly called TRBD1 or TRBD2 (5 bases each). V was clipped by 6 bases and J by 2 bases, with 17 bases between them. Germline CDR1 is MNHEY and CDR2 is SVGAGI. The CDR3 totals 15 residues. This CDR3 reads CASRSLGTVAYEQYF. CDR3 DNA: TGTGCCAGCAGATCCCTCGGGACGGTTGCCTACGAGCAGTACTTC.

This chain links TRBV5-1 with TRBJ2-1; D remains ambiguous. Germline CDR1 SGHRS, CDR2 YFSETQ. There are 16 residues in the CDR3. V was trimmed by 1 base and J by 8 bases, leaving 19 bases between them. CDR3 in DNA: TGCGCCAGCAGCTTGATGGGCCTAGGAGTAGTGGATGAGCAGTTCTTC. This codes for CASSLMGLGVVDEQFF.

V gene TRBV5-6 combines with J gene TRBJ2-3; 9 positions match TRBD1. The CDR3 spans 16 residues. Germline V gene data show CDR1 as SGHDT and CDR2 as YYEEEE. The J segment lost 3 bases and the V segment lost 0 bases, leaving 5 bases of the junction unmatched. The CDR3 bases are TGTGCCAGCAGCTTGGACGGACAGGGGTGGACAGATACGCAGTATTTT. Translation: CASSLDGQGWTDTQYF.

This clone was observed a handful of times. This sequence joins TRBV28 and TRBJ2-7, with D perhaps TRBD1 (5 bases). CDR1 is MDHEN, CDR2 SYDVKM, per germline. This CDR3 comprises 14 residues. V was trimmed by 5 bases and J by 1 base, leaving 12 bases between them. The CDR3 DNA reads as TGTGCCAGCAGTGCCCTCCAGGGTTCCTACGAGCAGTACTTC. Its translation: CASSALQGSYEQYF.

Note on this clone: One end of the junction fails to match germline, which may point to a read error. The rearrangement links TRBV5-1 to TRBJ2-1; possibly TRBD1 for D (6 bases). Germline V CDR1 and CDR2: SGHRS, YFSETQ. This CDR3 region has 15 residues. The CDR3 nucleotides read TGCGCCAGCAGATTCTCGGGACAACCATACAGTGAGCAGTTCTTC. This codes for CASRFSGQPYSEQFF.

The CDR3 loop is CASSLRTGNTGELFF. CDR3 DNA sequence: TGTGCCAGCAGCCTCCGGACTGGGAACACCGGGGAGCTGTTTTTT. The genes are TRBV9 and TRBJ2-2; possible D gene TRBD2, 5 bases. CDR1 is SGDLS, CDR2 YYNGEE, per germline. V lost 4 bases and J lost 1, with 11 bases in between. CDR3 length: 15 residues.

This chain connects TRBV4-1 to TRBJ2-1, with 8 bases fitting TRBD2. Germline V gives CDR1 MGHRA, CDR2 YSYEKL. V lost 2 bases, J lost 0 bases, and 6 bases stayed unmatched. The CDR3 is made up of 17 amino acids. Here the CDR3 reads CASSQWTSPSSYNEQFF. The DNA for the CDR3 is TGCGCCAGCAGCCAATGGACTAGCCCGTCCTCCTACAATGAGCAGTTCTTC.

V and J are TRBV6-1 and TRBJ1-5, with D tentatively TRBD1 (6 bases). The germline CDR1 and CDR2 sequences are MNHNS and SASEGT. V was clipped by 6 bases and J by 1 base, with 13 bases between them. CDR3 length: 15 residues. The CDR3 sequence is CASSPGTTSNQPQHF. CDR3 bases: TGTGCCAGCAGCCCCGGGACAACGAGCAATCAGCCCCAGCATTTT.

CDR3 DNA: TGTGCCAGTAGTGTCCGGGACAGAGACTACGAGCAGTACTTC. It encodes CASSVRDRDYEQYF. The chain joins TRBV19 to TRBJ2-7, with TRBD1 matching 7 bases. V shed 5 bases, J shed 3 bases, and the junction held 7 bases outside the gene matches. CDR1 is LNHDA and CDR2 is SQIVND in the germline V gene (reference sequence). The CDR3 is made up of 14 amino acids. The full variable domain, rest sourced from reference TRBV19 and TRBJ2-7, is DGGITQSPKYLFRKEGQNVTLSCEQNLNHDAMYWYRQDPGQGLRLIYYSQIVNDFQKGDIAEGYSVSREKKESFPLTVTSAQKNPTAFYLCASSVRDRDYEQYFGPGTRLTVT.

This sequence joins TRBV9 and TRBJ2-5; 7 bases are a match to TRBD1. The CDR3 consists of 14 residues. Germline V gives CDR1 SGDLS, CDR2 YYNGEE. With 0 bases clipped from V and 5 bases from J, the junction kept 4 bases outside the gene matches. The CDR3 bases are TGTGCCAGCAGCGTAGGGGACAGTGTTGAGACCCAGTACTTC. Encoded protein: CASSVGDSVETQYF. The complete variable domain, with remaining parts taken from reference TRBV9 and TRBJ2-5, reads DSGVTQTPKHLITATGQRVTLRCSPRSGDLSVYWYQQSLDQGLQFLIQYYNGEERAKGNILERFSAQQFPDLHSELNLSSLELGDSALYFCASSVGDSVETQYFGPGTRLLVL.

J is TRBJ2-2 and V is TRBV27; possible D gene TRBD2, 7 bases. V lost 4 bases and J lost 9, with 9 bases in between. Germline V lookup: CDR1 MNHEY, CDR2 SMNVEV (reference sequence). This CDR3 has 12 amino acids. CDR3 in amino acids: CASSWGGRELFF. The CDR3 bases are TGTGCCAGCAGTTGGGGGGGCCGGGAGCTGTTTTTT.

In DNA, the CDR3 is TGTGCCAGCAGTTTATTGCCAGGGGGCTACGAGCAGTACTTC. It encodes CASSLLPGGYEQYF. The chain joins TRBV28 to TRBJ2-7; the match to TRBD1 covers 7 bases. The germline CDR1 and CDR2 sequences are MDHEN and SYDVKM. V was pared by 1 base and J by 3 bases, with 3 bases of the junction left unmatched. The CDR3 sequence is 14 residues long.

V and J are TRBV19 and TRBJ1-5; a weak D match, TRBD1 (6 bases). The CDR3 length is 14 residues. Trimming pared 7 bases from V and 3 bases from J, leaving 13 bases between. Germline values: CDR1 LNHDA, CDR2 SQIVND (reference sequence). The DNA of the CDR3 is TGTGCCAGTAAGGTGGGGGACAACAATCAGCCCCAGCATTTT. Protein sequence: CASKVGDNNQPQHF.

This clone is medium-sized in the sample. CDR3 bases: TGTGCCAGCAGTGATTGGACAGCCGATTACAATGAGCAGTTCTTC. Translating gives CASSDWTADYNEQFF. V and J are TRBV2 and TRBJ2-1; D may be TRBD1 (6 bases). This CDR3 contains 15 residues. V gave up 3 bases and J gave up 4 bases, with 13 bases separating them. Germline CDR1 reads SNHLY; CDR2 reads FYNNEI.

The CDR3: CASSPNTLYNEQFF. The CDR3 nucleotides are TGTGCCAGCAGCCCGAATACGCTCTACAATGAGCAGTTCTTC. The J gene is TRBJ2-1, the V gene TRBV7-9; D not resolved. CDR1 SEHNR and CDR2 FQNEAQ come from the germline V gene (reference sequence). The CDR3 sequence is 14 residues long. Deletions cut 5 bases from V and 3 bases from J, with 11 bases between.

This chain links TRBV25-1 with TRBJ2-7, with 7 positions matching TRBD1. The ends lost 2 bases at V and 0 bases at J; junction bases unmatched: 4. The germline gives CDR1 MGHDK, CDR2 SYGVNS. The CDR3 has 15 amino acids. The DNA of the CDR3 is TGTGCCAGCAGTGAAAACAGGGGATTCTCCTACGAGCAGTACTTC. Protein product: CASSENRGFSYEQYF.

The CDR3 DNA reads as TGTGCCTGGAGAGCGACGGGAGGGAAAATCTCTGGCTACACCTTC. This encodes CAWRATGGKISGYTF. The chain joins TRBV30 to TRBJ1-2; D ambiguous. The CDR3 loop spans 15 amino acids. V was shortened by 3 bases and J by 7 bases, with 21 bases between the two germline ends. In germline, CDR1 is GTSNPN, CDR2 SVGIG (reference sequence).

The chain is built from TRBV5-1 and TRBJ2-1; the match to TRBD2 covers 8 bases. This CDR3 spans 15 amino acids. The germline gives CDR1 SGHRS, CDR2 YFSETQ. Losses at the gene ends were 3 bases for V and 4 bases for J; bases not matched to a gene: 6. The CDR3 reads CASSSVSGVYNEQFF. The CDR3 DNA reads TGCGCCAGCAGCTCGGTTAGCGGGGTTTACAATGAGCAGTTCTTC.

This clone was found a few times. CDR3 region: CAISGGVTGELFF. For the CDR3, the DNA is TGTGCCATCAGTGGGGGTGTCACCGGGGAGCTGTTTTTT. The chain recombines TRBV10-3 with TRBJ2-2; D gene ambiguous. The ends were cut back, 4 bases at V and 4 bases at J, with 7 bases in the middle. Germline loops: CDR1 ENHRY, CDR2 SYGVKD. The CDR3 is made up of 13 amino acids.

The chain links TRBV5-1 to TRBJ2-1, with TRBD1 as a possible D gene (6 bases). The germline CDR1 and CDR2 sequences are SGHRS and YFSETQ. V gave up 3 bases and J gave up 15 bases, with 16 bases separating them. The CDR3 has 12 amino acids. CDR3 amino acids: CASSSSGQGPFF. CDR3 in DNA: TGCGCCAGCAGCTCCTCCGGGCAGGGGCCGTTCTTC. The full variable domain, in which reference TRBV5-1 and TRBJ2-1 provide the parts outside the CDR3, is KAGVTQTPRYLIKTRGQQVTLSCSPISGHRSVSWYQQTPGQGLQFLFEYFSETQRNKGNFPGRFSGRQFSNSRSEMNVSTLELGDSALYLCASSSSGQGPFFGPGTRLTVL.

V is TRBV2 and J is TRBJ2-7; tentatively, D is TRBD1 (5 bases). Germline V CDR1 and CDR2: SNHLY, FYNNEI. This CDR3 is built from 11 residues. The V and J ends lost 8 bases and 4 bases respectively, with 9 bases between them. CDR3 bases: TGTGCCAGCGGCAGGGAATACGAGCAGTACTTC. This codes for CASGREYEQYF.